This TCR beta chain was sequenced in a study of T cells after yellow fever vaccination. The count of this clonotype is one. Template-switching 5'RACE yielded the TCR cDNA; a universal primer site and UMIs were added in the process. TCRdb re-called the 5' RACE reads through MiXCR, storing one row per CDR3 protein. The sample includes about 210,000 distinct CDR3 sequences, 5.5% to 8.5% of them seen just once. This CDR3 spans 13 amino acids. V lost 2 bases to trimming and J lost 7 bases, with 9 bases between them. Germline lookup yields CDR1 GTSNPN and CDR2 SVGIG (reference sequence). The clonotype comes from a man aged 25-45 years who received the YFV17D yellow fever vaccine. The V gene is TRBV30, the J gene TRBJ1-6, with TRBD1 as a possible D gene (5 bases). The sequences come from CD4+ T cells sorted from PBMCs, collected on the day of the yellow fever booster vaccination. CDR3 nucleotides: TGTGCCTGGAGTTCTGGACAAAATTCACCCCTCCACTTT. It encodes CAWSSGQNSPLHF.